This TCR beta chain was captured by sequencing in a study of siplizumab effects on memory and regulatory T cells. The repertoire was sequenced with immunoSEQ multiplex PCR; TCRdb's copy has only in-frame clones and lacks some. The sample holds approximately 100,000 clones, around 90% seen once. Points on this clone: Its antigen is undetermined.

In germline, CDR1 is LNHDA, CDR2 SQIVND (reference sequence). The J segment lost 8 bases and the V segment lost 6 bases, leaving 11 bases of the junction unmatched. The CDR3 length is 15 residues. Study-level results: The drug siplizumab significantly decreased the alloreactive sequences that could be traced to unstimulated CD4+ memory cells. Most alloreactive clones went unmapped to unstimulated subsets; only a minor fraction mapped.

The chain uses TRBV19 and TRBJ2-1, with TRBD2 matching over 9 bases. The source material was non-Treg CD4+ T cells sorted from blood. The receptor's source is a human donor in good health. The CDR3 coding sequence is TGTGCCAGTAGCCCTAGCGGGGCCCGCCTTGATGAGCAGTTCTTC. This gives the protein CASSPSGARLDEQFF.